Listed below are T cell receptor beta chains from one sample, sequenced in a study of OX40 agonist ivuxolimab in advanced cancers. Measured with immunoSEQ multiplex PCR; TCRdb has only the in-frame clones, and not every one. The sample yields 50,000 to 60,000 clones, approximately 89% seen once. The starting material was CD4+ or CD8+ T cells sorted from blood, obtained in a trial of the OX40 agonist ivuxolimab. The source of these receptors is an adult with an advanced solid tumor such as melanoma, head and neck, liver or kidney cancer. Each CDR3 is given with its conserved first and last residue. The D gene is left open where the match is weak. A clone size is listed for some rows: how often the clone was seen (once, few, many), or a class if it is expanded.

TRBJ2-7,-,TRBD2,TRBV9,TGTGCCAGCAGCCCCGGTGGACTAGCGGGAGGCCCCTTTGGGGAGCAGTACTTC,CASSPGGLAGGPFGEQYF
TRBJ2-3,-,TRBD2,TRBV2,TGTGCCAGTTCTAGCGGGGGAGGCGATACGCAGTATTTT,CASSSGGGDTQYF
TRBJ2-2,-,-,TRBV7-7,TGTGCCAGCAGCTTAGGGGGCACCGGGGAGCTGTTTTTT,CASSLGGTGELFF
TRBJ2-7,-,-,TRBV7-8,TGTGCCAGCAGCTTAGAGAGTAGCTACGAGCAGTACTTC,CASSLESSYEQYF
TRBJ1-6,-,-,TRBV7-6,TGTGCCAGCAGCCAGAGGGGGGGGAATTCACCCCTCCACTTT,CASSQRGGNSPLHF
TRBJ1-2,-,-,TRBV13,TGTGCCAGCAGCTTATACCGTAACTATGGCTACACCTTC,CASSLYRNYGYTF
TRBJ2-1,-,TRBD1,TRBV28,TGTGCCAGCGGACCCCAGGGGGCTTTAAGGAATGAGCAGTTCTTC,CASGPQGALRNEQFF
TRBJ2-1,-,TRBD2,TRBV2,TGTGCCAGCACCGACTCTAGCGGGAGAACATATGAGCAGTTCTTC,CASTDSSGRTYEQFF
TRBJ2-5,-,-,TRBV2,TGTGCCAGCACCGAAAGCCTAACACTAGGAACGGGGGAGACCCAGTACTTC,CASTESLTLGTGETQYF
TRBJ1-1,-,TRBD1,TRBV19,TGTGCCAGCGGACAGGGAGTCTCTGAAGCTTTCTTT,CASGQGVSEAFF
TRBJ1-4,-,-,TRBV28,TGTGCCAGCAGTTTAATCTGGGAAAAACTGTTTTTT,CASSLIWEKLFF
TRBJ1-1,once,TRBD1,TRBV28,TGTGCCAGCAGTCTGGGACAGTCGAACACTGAAGCTTTCTTT,CASSLGQSNTEAFF
TRBJ1-1,-,-,TRBV14,TGTGCCAGCAGCCCTTACGCCGTGTCCGGAGGAGAAACTGAAGCTTTCTTT,CASSPYAVSGGETEAFF
TRBJ2-7,-,TRBD2,TRBV5-6,TGTGCCAGCAGCTACCGGCGGGAGTCGGACTCCTACGAGCAGTACTTC,CASSYRRESDSYEQYF
TRBJ2-1,-,TRBD2,TRBV7-9,TGTGCCAGCAGCTCTAGCGGGAGGAATGAGCAGTTCTTC,CASSSSGRNEQFF
TRBJ1-1,-,-,TRBV7-9,TGTGCCAGCAGCTTATTTGGTCGTGACACTGAAGCTTTCTTT,CASSLFGRDTEAFF
TRBJ1-2,-,-,TRBV30,TGTGCCTGGAGTGTTAGGTTTGGAACAGGAAACTATGGCTACACCTTC,CAWSVRFGTGNYGYTF
TRBJ1-1,-,-,TRBV28,TGTGCCAGCAGTGGCCTCGGGGGCGCGAACACTGAAGCTTTCTTT,CASSGLGGANTEAFF
TRBJ2-5,-,TRBD1,TRBV7-9,TGTGCCAGCAGCTCCGGGACAGATCAAGAGACCCAGTACTTC,CASSSGTDQETQYF
TRBJ2-2,-,-,TRBV4-3,TGCGCCAGCAGCCAAGAAGCGGACCTGAACACCGGGGAGCTGTTTTTT,CASSQEADLNTGELFF
TRBJ2-7,-,-,TRBV7-8,TGTGCCAGCAGCTTAGGAGGGGTAGCCTACGAGCAGTACTTC,CASSLGGVAYEQYF
TRBJ2-2,-,TRBD2,TRBV7-6,TGTGCCAGCAGCCCCACGACTAGCGGGAGTTCTGTCGGGGAGCTGTTTTTT,CASSPTTSGSSVGELFF
TRBJ1-6,-,TRBD1,TRBV28,TGTGCCAGCAGTTTATTGGCAGGGGGCGTTGCCAATTCACCCCTCCACTTT,CASSLLAGGVANSPLHF
TRBJ2-1,-,TRBD2,TRBV30,TGTGCCTCGGGACTAGCGGAATACAATGAGCAGTTCTTC,CASGLAEYNEQFF
TRBJ1-5,-,TRBD1,TRBV5-8,TGTGCCAGCAGCTTGGGACAGGGGTTGCATCAGCCCCAGCATTTT,CASSLGQGLHQPQHF
TRBJ2-1,-,-,TRBV2,TGTGCCAGCAGTCTCGGGACTTTATACAATGAGCAGTTCTTC,CASSLGTLYNEQFF
TRBJ1-2,-,-,TRBV5-4,TGTGCCAGCAGCCTTCCCTTCCCCAACTATGGCTACACCTTC,CASSLPFPNYGYTF
TRBJ2-7,-,TRBD2,TRBV4-1,TGCGCCAGCAGCCAGCGGCTAGCGGGAGGTGGCTACGAGCAGTACTTC,CASSQRLAGGGYEQYF
TRBJ2-1,-,TRBD2,TRBV7-9,TGTGCCAGCAGCTCCAGACTAGCGGCTAACAATGAGCAGTTCTTC,CASSSRLAANNEQFF
TRBJ2-3,-,-,TRBV19,TGTGCCAGTAGTTCCACCCAAGGAATGGCGCAGTATTTT,CASSSTQGMAQYF
TRBJ2-2,-,-,TRBV28,TGTGCCAGCAGTTTATTCGGGAGTGTGGGGGAGCTGTTTTTT,CASSLFGSVGELFF
TRBJ2-3,-,TRBD2,TRBV5-3,TGTGCCAGAAGCGCGGGACTAGCGGGAAGCACAGATACGCAGTATTTT,CARSAGLAGSTDTQYF